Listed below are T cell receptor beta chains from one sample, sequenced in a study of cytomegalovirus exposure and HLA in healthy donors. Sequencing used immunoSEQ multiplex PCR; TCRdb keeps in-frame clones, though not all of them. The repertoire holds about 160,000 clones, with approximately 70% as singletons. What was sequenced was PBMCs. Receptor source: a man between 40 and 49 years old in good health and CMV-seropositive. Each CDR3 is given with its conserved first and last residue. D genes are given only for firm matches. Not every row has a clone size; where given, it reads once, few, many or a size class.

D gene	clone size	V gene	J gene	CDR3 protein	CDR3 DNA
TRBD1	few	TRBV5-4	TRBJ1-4	CASSSRQGGEKLFF	TGTGCCAGCAGCTCCCGGCAGGGGGGAGAAAAACTGTTTTTT
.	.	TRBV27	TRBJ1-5	CASSPTGSNQPQHF	TGTGCCAGCAGTCCCACAGGGAGCAATCAGCCCCAGCATTTT
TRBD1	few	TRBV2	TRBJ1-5	CASRERTGVRQPQHF	TGTGCCAGCAGAGAGAGGACAGGGGTCCGTCAGCCCCAGCATTTT
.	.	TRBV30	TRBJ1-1	CAWIQTEAFF	TGTGCCTGGATCCAGACTGAAGCTTTCTTT
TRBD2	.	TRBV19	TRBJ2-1	CASSHSSGYNEQFF	TGTGCCAGTAGTCATTCTAGCGGCTACAATGAGCAGTTCTTC
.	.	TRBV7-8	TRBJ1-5	CASSLQGSNQPQHF	TGTGCCAGCAGCTTACAGGGCTCCAATCAGCCCCAGCATTTT
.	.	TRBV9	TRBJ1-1	CASSVAGVNTEAFF	TGTGCCAGCAGCGTAGCTGGAGTGAACACTGAAGCTTTCTTT
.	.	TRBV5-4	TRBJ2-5	CASSSDWLETQYF	TGTGCCAGCAGCTCGGACTGGCTGGAGACCCAGTACTTC
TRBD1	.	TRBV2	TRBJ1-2	CASSDGTGDLLNYGYTF	TGTGCCAGCAGTGACGGGACAGGGGATTTACTTAACTATGGCTACACCTTC
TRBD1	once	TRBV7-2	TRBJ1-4	CASSGGQAPEAF	TGTGCCAGCAGCGGGGGACAGGCGCCGGAGGCTTTT
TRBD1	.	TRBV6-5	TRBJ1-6	CASTPGGSPLHF	TGTGCCAGCACCCCAGGGGGTTCACCCCTCCACTTT
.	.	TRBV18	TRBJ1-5	CASSPGQQSQPQHF	TGTGCCAGCTCACCTGGACAGCAGAGTCAGCCCCAGCATTTT
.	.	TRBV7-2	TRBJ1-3	CASSLAGSGNTIYF	TGTGCCAGCAGCTTGGCGGGCTCTGGAAACACCATATATTTT
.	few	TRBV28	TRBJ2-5	CASSLRETQYF	TGTGCCAGCAGCCTAAGAGAGACCCAGTACTTC
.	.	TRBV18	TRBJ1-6	CASSPPRVGYNSPLHF	TGTGCCAGCTCACCACCCAGGGTTGGCTATAATTCACCCCTCCACTTT
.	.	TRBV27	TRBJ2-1	CASSLSGRSEQFF	TGTGCCAGCAGTTTATCGGGGCGGAGTGAGCAGTTCTTC
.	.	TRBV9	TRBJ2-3	CASSVLGSSTDTQYF	TGTGCCAGCAGCGTACTGGGGAGTAGCACAGATACGCAGTATTTT
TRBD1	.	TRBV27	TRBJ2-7	CASSSTSLDRGLVEQYF	TGTGCCAGCAGTTCCACCTCCCTGGACAGGGGGCTAGTCGAGCAGTACTTC
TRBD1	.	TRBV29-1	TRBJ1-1	CSVERGQGTEAFF	TGCAGCGTTGAAAGGGGGCAGGGGACTGAAGCTTTCTTT
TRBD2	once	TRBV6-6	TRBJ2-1	CAIGLAGGPSYNEQFF	TGTGCTATCGGGCTAGCGGGGGGGCCGTCCTACAATGAGCAGTTCTTC